One sample yielded the 13 T cell receptor beta chains listed below, sequenced in a study of T cells after yellow fever vaccination (dated by TCRdb to between 2018 and 2020). Interpreted using the paper, the treatment or condition label stands for: live attenuated yellow fever vaccine strain. Library preparation was by 5' RACE. The data were produced on an Illumina HiSeq 2500. Starting from the raw public reads, TCRdb applied fastp trimming at Q25, assembled clones with MiXCR and retained in-frame beta chains. Every CDR3 protein is listed once, alongside the most common genes and DNA of its rows. This sample comprises about 360,000 distinct CDR3 sequences, about 6% of them detected only once. The ten most abundant clones make up approximately 16% of the sample. The source was PBMCs, collected 5 days after the yellow fever booster vaccination. These receptors came from a man under 40 who received the YFV17D yellow fever vaccine.

With respect to this clonotype: The germline gene is not matched at one end of the junction; a read error may be the cause. V gene TRBV7-7 combines with J gene TRBJ2-5; 8 bases line up with TRBD2. This CDR3 is 15 amino acids long. CDR1 and CDR2 from the germline V gene are SSHAT and FNYEAQ (reference sequence). The CDR3 is CASSLSWGGGETQYF. As DNA, the CDR3 is TGTGCTAGCAGCTTATCGTGGGGCGGGGGGGAGACCCAGTACTTC.

This clonotype was seen a few times. This sequence joins TRBV3-1 and TRBJ2-7, with D unclear. The CDR3 totals 13 residues. With 1 base removed from V and 6 bases from J, the gap between germline ends came to 10 bases. Looked up from germline, CDR1 is LGHDT and CDR2 is YNNKEL (reference sequence). The CDR3 spells CASSQAFVSEQYF. DNA for the CDR3: TGTGCCAGCAGCCAAGCTTTCGTGAGCGAGCAGTACTTC.

This clonotype has ten or more counts. V is TRBV3-1 and J is TRBJ2-1; 10 nucleotides match TRBD2. The junction had 6 bases not matched to a gene; V was cut back by 5 bases and J by 8 bases. Germline assignment: CDR1 LGHDT and CDR2 YNNKEL (reference sequence). This CDR3 has 14 residues. This CDR3 is CASSARLAGDEQFF. The CDR3 DNA is TGTGCCAGCAGCGCCCGACTAGCGGGCGATGAGCAGTTCTTC.

This clonotype was seen many times. This chain links TRBV4-2 with TRBJ2-3; 7 nucleotides line up with TRBD2. V gave up 1 base and J gave up 1 base; unmatched junction bases: 2. Germline CDR1 and CDR2: LGHNA and YNFKEQ. This CDR3 spans 15 amino acids. The CDR3 DNA is TGTGCCAGCAGCCAAGTTCTAGCGGGCACAGATACGCAGTATTTT. Its protein is CASSQVLAGTDTQYF.

This clonotype was seen ten or more times. J is TRBJ2-3 and V is TRBV20-1; 7 bases fit TRBD2. Germline assignment: CDR1 DFQATT and CDR2 SNEGSKA (reference sequence). CDR3 length equals 14 residues. The V segment lost 6 bases and the J segment 1 base; nucleotides outside the gene matches: 7. CDR3 coding DNA: TGCAGTGCACCTACTAGCGTGGGCACAGATACGCAGTATTTT. Its translation: CSAPTSVGTDTQYF.

This clonotype was detected ten times or more. This sequence joins TRBV11-1 and TRBJ1-5; weak D call: TRBD1 (5 bases). The CDR3 has 17 amino acids. The germline V gene encodes CDR1 SGHAT and CDR2 FQDESV (reference sequence). The germline V and J ends were trimmed by 5 bases and 1 base, with 18 bases remaining between them. CDR3 nucleotides: TGTGCCAGCAGCGCCGGGATTTCTAAGGGGAGCAATCAGCCCCAGCATTTT. Its translation is CASSAGISKGSNQPQHF.

This clonotype was seen many times. The gene calls are TRBV20-1 and TRBJ1-1; D is unclear. Trimming shortened V by 4 bases and J by 0 bases, and 9 bases separated the two germline ends. CDR1 DFQATT and CDR2 SNEGSKA come from the germline V gene (reference sequence). The CDR3 loop spans 13 amino acids. The CDR3: CSANQVLNTEAFF. The CDR3 region has the DNA TGCAGTGCTAATCAGGTACTGAACACTGAAGCTTTCTTT.

This clonotype was seen more than once but under ten times. The chain has TRBV10-3 and TRBJ2-5, with 7 bases fitting TRBD2. CDR1 is ENHRY, CDR2 SYGVKD, per germline. Germline trimming cut 2 bases from V and 5 bases from J; bases unmatched to any gene: 5. This CDR3 region has 14 residues. CDR3 DNA: TGTGCCATCAGTGAGGGGGGGGGGATGGAGACCCAGTACTTC. It yields the protein CAISEGGGMETQYF.

V is TRBV11-2 and J is TRBJ2-7; 7 nucleotides align to TRBD2. Germline V gene sequence: CDR1 SGHAT, CDR2 FQNNGV. The CDR3 is 12 residues long. V gave up 5 bases and J gave up 7 bases; unmatched junction bases: 5. Written as DNA, the CDR3 is TGTGCCAGCAGCGCCCTAGCGGCGGAGCAGTACTTC. Its protein product is CASSALAAEQYF.

This clonotype was observed a handful of times. The V call is TRBV20-1, the J call TRBJ2-3; no clear D. Germline V lookup: CDR1 DFQATT, CDR2 SNEGSKA (reference sequence). The CDR3 runs 13 residues. V lost 6 bases and J lost 2, with 12 bases in between. The DNA of the CDR3 is TGCAGTGCGGCTAAGGAGAACACAGATACGCAGTATTTT. Its translation is CSAAKENTDTQYF.

The sample holds a few counts of this clonotype. The chain joins TRBV5-1 to TRBJ2-2; 7 nucleotides align to TRBD2. From germline, CDR1 is SGHRS and CDR2 YFSETQ. The V segment lost 4 bases and the J segment 8 bases; nucleotides outside the gene matches: 8. The CDR3 covers 14 residues. The CDR3 loop is CASSMKASGGELFF. In nucleotides, the CDR3 is TGCGCCAGCAGCATGAAGGCTAGCGGTGGGGAGCTGTTTTTT.

The chain links TRBV5-1 to TRBJ2-5, with D tentatively TRBD2 (5 bases). This CDR3 is built from 13 residues. V lost 6 bases to trimming and J lost 5 bases, with 14 bases between them. The V gene's germline CDR1 is SGHRS and CDR2 YFSETQ. The CDR3: CASNVEGGETQYF. CDR3 in DNA: TGCGCCAGCAACGTAGAGGGCGGGGAGACCCAGTACTTC.

The table lists this clonotype with many counts. The chain has TRBV7-9 and TRBJ2-7; 8 bases are shared with TRBD1. Germline CDR1 SEHNR, CDR2 FQNEAQ (reference sequence). The CDR3 spans 14 residues. The ends lost 5 bases at V and 2 bases at J; junction bases unmatched: 5. The CDR3 reads CASSLGQGTYEQYF. CDR3 bases: TGTGCCAGCAGCCTCGGACAGGGCACCTACGAGCAGTACTTC.